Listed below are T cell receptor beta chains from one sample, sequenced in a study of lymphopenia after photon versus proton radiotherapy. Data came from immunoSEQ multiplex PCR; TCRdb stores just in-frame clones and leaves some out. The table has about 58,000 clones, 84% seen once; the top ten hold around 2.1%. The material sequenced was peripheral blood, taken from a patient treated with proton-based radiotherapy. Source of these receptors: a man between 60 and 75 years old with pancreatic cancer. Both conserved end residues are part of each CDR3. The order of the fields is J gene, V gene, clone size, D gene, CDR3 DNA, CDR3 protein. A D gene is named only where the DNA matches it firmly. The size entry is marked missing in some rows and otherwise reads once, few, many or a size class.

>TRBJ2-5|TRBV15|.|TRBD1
TGTGCCACCAGCAGAGTCAGGGGACAGGGGGAAGAGACCCAGTACTTC
CATSRVRGQGEETQYF
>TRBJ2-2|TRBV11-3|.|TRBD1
TGTGCCAGCAGCCCGTGGGGACAGGGGAACACCGGGGAGCTGTTTTTT
CASSPWGQGNTGELFF
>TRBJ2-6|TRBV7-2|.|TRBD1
TGTGCCAGCAGCTTAGAGTTAGGACAGGTTATTTCTGGGGCCAACGTCCTGACTTTC
CASSLELGQVISGANVLTF
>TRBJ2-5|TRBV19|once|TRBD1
TGTGCCAGTAGTATGGTCAGGGGGGAGACCCAGTACTTC
CASSMVRGETQYF
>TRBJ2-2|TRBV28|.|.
TGTGCCAGCAGTTTATGGGGGACCACCGGGGAGCTGTTTTTT
CASSLWGTTGELFF
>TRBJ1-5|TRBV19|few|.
TGTGCCAGTAGTATGCGACAGGAACATCAGCCCCAGCATTTT
CASSMRQEHQPQHF
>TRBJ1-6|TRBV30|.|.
TGTGCCTGGAGTTTGGCTGAACGGTCACCCCTCCACTTT
CAWSLAERSPLHF
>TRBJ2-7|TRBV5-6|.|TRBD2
TGTGCCAGCAGCTTTCAATCGGGGACTACGAGATACGAGCAGTACTTC
CASSFQSGTTRYEQYF
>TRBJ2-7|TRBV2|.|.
TGTGCCAGCAGCCCTTATTCGACGGCCTACGAGCAGTACTTC
CASSPYSTAYEQYF
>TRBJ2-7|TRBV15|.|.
TGTGCCACCAGCAGAGTCGCCGACGAGCAGTACTTC
CATSRVADEQYF
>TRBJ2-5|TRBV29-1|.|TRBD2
TGCAGCGTTAGGACTAGCGGGAGAGAGACCCAGTACTTC
CSVRTSGRETQYF
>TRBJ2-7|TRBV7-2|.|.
TGTGCCAGCAGCTTAAGCGTGCGATACGAGCAGTACTTC
CASSLSVRYEQYF
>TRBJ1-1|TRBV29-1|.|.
TGCAGCGTTGAGGACTACGGCGTCCGAACTGAAGCTTTCTTT
CSVEDYGVRTEAFF
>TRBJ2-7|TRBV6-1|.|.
TGTGCCAGCAGTGGGGCAGGCTACGAGCAGTACTTC
CASSGAGYEQYF
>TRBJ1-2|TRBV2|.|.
TGTGCCAGCAGTGCGGTGGGGAGGGGTGGCTACACCTTC
CASSAVGRGGYTF
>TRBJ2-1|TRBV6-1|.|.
TGTGCCAGCAGTGTGGGTCGGCCCTCCAATGAGCAGTTCTTC
CASSVGRPSNEQFF
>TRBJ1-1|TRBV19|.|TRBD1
TGTGCCAGTAGTCCTCCGGGACAGCTGAACACTGAAGCTTTCTTT
CASSPPGQLNTEAFF
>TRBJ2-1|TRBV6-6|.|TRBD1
TGTGCCAGCAGTTACTCCGGGACAGGGATGCATGAGCAGTTCTTC
CASSYSGTGMHEQFF
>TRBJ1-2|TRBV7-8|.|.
TGTGCCAGCAGCTTAGTGGGCTGGCCCAGGGTTGCTGGCTACACCTTC
CASSLVGWPRVAGYTF
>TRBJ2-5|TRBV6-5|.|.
TGTGCCAGCAGTTCAATTGGGACCCAGTACTTC
CASSSIGTQYF
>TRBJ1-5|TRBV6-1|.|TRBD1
TGTGCCAGCAGTGGACAGGGGCTCGGGGATCAGCCCCAGCATTTT
CASSGQGLGDQPQHF
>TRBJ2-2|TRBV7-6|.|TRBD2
TGTGCCAGCAGCCTAAGACTAGCGGGAGGCGGGACCGGGGAGCTGTTTTTT
CASSLRLAGGGTGELFF